Listed below are T cell receptor beta chains from one sample, sequenced in a study of chronic HIV infection and antiretroviral therapy. TCRdb re-called the 5' RACE reads through MiXCR, storing one row per CDR3 protein. The sample contains tens of thousands of distinct CDR3 sequences, over 7% of which appear only once. The specimen was peripheral blood. The receptors derive from an adult who had HIV and had not received antiretroviral therapy, or was an uninfected healthy control (not recorded which). The CDR3 runs from the conserved cysteine through the conserved F or W. The D gene is left open where the match is weak. Where a row states a size, it is once, few, many or the class of an expanded clone; other rows omit it.

v_gene	j_gene	abundance	d_gene	CDR3nt	CDR3aa
TRBV5-1	TRBJ2-7	few	.	TGCGCCAGCAGCTTGGCTGGAGGGCGGACAGGCGAGCAGTACTTC	CASSLAGGRTGEQYF
TRBV2	TRBJ2-1	many	.	TGTGCCAGCAGTGAGGGGTTCCTTAGCTCCTACAATGAGCAGTTCTTC	CASSEGFLSSYNEQFF
TRBV4-1	TRBJ1-2	.	.	TGCGCCAGCAGCCAACTGGACAGCGTCTATGGCTACACCTTC	CASSQLDSVYGYTF
TRBV20-1	TRBJ2-7	many	TRBD2	TGCAGTGCTAGAGAATCGCCTAGCGGTACCTACGAGCAGTACTTC	CSARESPSGTYEQYF
TRBV5-5	TRBJ1-4	many	.	TGTGCCAGCAGCTTGGCCCCGACTGAAAATAATGAAAAACTGTTTTTT	CASSLAPTENNEKLFF
TRBV5-1	TRBJ2-1	many	.	TGCGCCAGCAGCTTGGCCGTGAGCTACAATGAGCAGTTCTTC	CASSLAVSYNEQFF
TRBV27	TRBJ2-1	many	TRBD1	TGTGCCAGCAGTTTACGGACAGGGGGCAGCTACAATGAGCAGTTCTTC	CASSLRTGGSYNEQFF
TRBV6-2/TRBV6-3	TRBJ2-3	few	TRBD2	TGTGCCAGCAGTTACTTGGGGACTAGCGGGGAAACAGATACGCAGTATTTT	CASSYLGTSGETDTQYF
TRBV2	TRBJ2-7	many	.	TGTGCCAGCAGTCCAAGCCCTTACCGGGACGATTACGAGCAGTACTTC	CASSPSPYRDDYEQYF
TRBV27	TRBJ2-1	.	TRBD2	TGTGCCAGCAGTTTATCAGAAGAGACCGGGACTAGCCCACATGAGCAGTTCTTC	CASSLSEETGTSPHEQFF
TRBV12-5	TRBJ1-5	many	TRBD1	TGTGCTAGTGGTTTGGGGGACAGGGGGCGGGATCAGCCCCAGCATTTT	CASGLGDRGRDQPQHF
TRBV3-1	TRBJ2-6	medium-sized	.	TGTGCCAGCAGCCAAGATGGGACAAACTCTGGGGCCAACGTCCTGACTTTC	CASSQDGTNSGANVLTF
TRBV10-3	TRBJ2-7	.	.	TGTGCCATCAGTGAGTCCCCGGAGTACGAGCAGTACTTC	CAISESPEYEQYF
TRBV12-5	TRBJ1-4	.	.	TGTGCTAGTGGTTTGGTCCCAAGGGGTGAAAAACTGTTTTTT	CASGLVPRGEKLFF
TRBV10-3	TRBJ2-2	.	.	TGTGCCATCAGGACAGCGAACACCGGGGAGCTGTTTTTT	CAIRTANTGELFF
TRBV29-1	TRBJ2-1	many	.	TGCAGCGTTAGGGGGGTCCTAGTAGATGAGCAGTTCTTC	CSVRGVLVDEQFF
TRBV15	TRBJ2-7	many	.	TGTGCCACCAGCCGCTCCCCTTTGAAGACCGGCTACGAGCAGTACTTC	CATSRSPLKTGYEQYF
TRBV15	TRBJ2-6	few	.	TGTGCCACCAGCGCCGGGCTCGGGGCCAACGTCCTGACTTTC	CATSAGLGANVLTF
TRBV7-8	TRBJ1-1	many	TRBD1	TGTGCCAGCAGCTTAGGGGTTCAGGGGGCTGAAGCTTTCTTT	CASSLGVQGAEAFF
TRBV4-3	TRBJ2-2	few	.	TGCGCCAGCAGCCAAGATCACGGCAGTTTTCCCGGGGAGCTGTTTTTT	CASSQDHGSFPGELFF
TRBV10-3	TRBJ2-7	many	TRBD2	TGTGCCATCAGGGAGCGGGAGGTCTCCGAGCAGTACTTC	CAIREREVSEQYF
TRBV15	TRBJ2-1	few	.	TGTGCCACCAGCAGAGGGGGAATTAGCTCTGCGTTCTTC	CATSRGGISSAFF
TRBV4-3	TRBJ2-4	.	.	TGCGCCAGCAGCCGGGGTAATAGCAAAAACATTCAGTACTTC	CASSRGNSKNIQYF
TRBV5-4	TRBJ2-1	few	TRBD2	TGTGCCAGCAGCTTGCTAGCGGGGGGGCGGAATGAGCAGTTCTTC	CASSLLAGGRNEQFF
TRBV27	TRBJ2-3	.	.	TGTGCCACCTCCCCTGTGCCCCCCAAGGGTACGCAGTATTTT	CATSPVPPKGTQYF
TRBV28	TRBJ1-2	many	TRBD1	TGTGCCAGCAGTTCGGAGGGACAGGTCTATGGCTACACCTTC	CASSSEGQVYGYTF
TRBV9	TRBJ1-1	.	TRBD1	TGTGCCAGCAGCGCCGGACAGGGAGTTGAAGCTTTCTTT	CASSAGQGVEAFF
TRBV29-1	TRBJ2-5	few	TRBD2	TGCAGCGGTAAACCGGGACTAGAAGAGACCCAGTACTTC	CSGKPGLEETQYF
TRBV29-1	TRBJ1-1	few	TRBD1	TGCAGCGTTGCGTACCCCAGGGGGCCGGTCGACACTGAAGCTTTCTTT	CSVAYPRGPVDTEAFF
TRBV4-3	TRBJ2-1	many	TRBD2	TGCGCCAGCAGCCAAGATGGAAGCGGGGGGTACAATGAGCAGTTCTTC	CASSQDGSGGYNEQFF
TRBV21-1	TRBJ2-7	many	.	TGTGCCAGCAGCGCAAACAGGGTTCGGAGCTCCTACGAGCAGTACTTC	CASSANRVRSSYEQYF
TRBV6-5	TRBJ2-1	few	TRBD1	TGTGCCAGCAGGCAGGGGGCTGAGCAGTTCTTC	CASRQGAEQFF
TRBV12-3/TRBV12-4	TRBJ1-5	few	TRBD1	TGTGCCAGCAGGGGTCAGACAGGGGCTAATCAGCCCCAGCATTTT	CASRGQTGANQPQHF
TRBV21-1	TRBJ1-1	few	.	TGTGCCAGCATCGGACAAGGGTACACTGAAGCTTTCTTT	CASIGQGYTEAFF
TRBV27	TRBJ2-4	.	.	TGTGCCAGCAGATCCTCTAACAGGGTACCCACCAAAAACATTCAGTACTTC	CASRSSNRVPTKNIQYF
TRBV4-2	TRBJ2-7	.	TRBD2	TGTGCCAGCAGCCAGGAGAGGACTAGCGGGTACGAGCAGTACTTC	CASSQERTSGYEQYF
TRBV24-1	TRBJ2-1	.	TRBD1	TGTGCCACCAGTGGTTCATCCGGGACAGGGGGTCATGAGCAGTTCTTC	CATSGSSGTGGHEQFF
TRBV30	TRBJ1-2	once	.	TGTGCCTGGAGTGTGGGCGGGCCTGGCGACACCTTC	CAWSVGGPGDTF
TRBV28	TRBJ2-7	.	.	TGTGCCAGCACCCTGTCAGATGCCTACGAGCAGTACTTC	CASTLSDAYEQYF
TRBV28	TRBJ1-4	many	.	TGTGCCAGCAGTGTCGGGACATTTGATGAAAAACTGTTTTTT	CASSVGTFDEKLFF
TRBV20-1	TRBJ2-7	many	.	TGCAGTGCAACCCCCGGGACTGGGGCCTCCTACGAGCAGTACTTC	CSATPGTGASYEQYF
TRBV7-8	TRBJ2-7	.	TRBD2	TGTGCCAGCAGCTTAGGGGAGGGGAGGGACGAGCAGTACTTC	CASSLGEGRDEQYF